The entry below gives a single T cell receptor (beta chain) sequence along with its context. The data originate from a study of blood T cell repertoires in COVID-19. Study summary: In each case, the material was cDNA or gDNA derived from T cells, B-cell-depleted T cells, or PBMCs.

Assay: immunoSEQ multiplex PCR; the TCRdb copy retains only in-frame clones and omits some. The table includes about 240,000 clones, almost 85% detected once. Germline loops: CDR1 SGHVS, CDR2 FQNEAQ. The CDR3 consists of 14 residues. With 5 bases clipped from V and 7 bases from J, the junction kept 11 bases outside the gene matches. Sequencing was done on a sample of peripheral blood. The sequence was obtained from a man between 45 and 60 years old with COVID-19, enrolled during active disease. This sequence joins TRBV7-8 and TRBJ2-7, with 7 positions matching TRBD1. DNA for the CDR3: TGTGCCAGCAGCCGAGGACAGGCTTGGCCAGAGCAGTACTTC. This codes for CASSRGQAWPEQYF.